The entry below gives a single T cell receptor (beta chain) sequence along with its context. Its antigen is not known. Measured with immunoSEQ multiplex PCR; TCRdb has only the in-frame clones, and not every one. The sample contains approximately 1.9 million clones, 80% to 95% of which appear only once. The CDR3 runs 13 residues. The germline CDR1 and CDR2 sequences are MNHEY and SMNVEV (reference sequence). The V gene lost 7 bases and the J gene lost 2 bases, with 9 bases spanning the gap. These data are taken from a study of shared clonotypes between healthy human individuals. Study details: Donors, aged 18 to 49, were a couple of women and three men. CD8 memory received one plate per donor, CD8 naive two, CD4 memory three and CD4 naive three.

Positive CCR7 selection of CD45RO-negative cells yielded the naive CD8 cells, and terminally differentiated effector memory CD45RA+ cells were excluded. Regarding the study as a whole: Represented diversity, genetic and exposure-history alike, was limited by few donors.

This clonotype was sampled from a young man in good health. Some clones in this sample may be carry-over from other donors' samples. The sample was naive CD8+ T cells from PBMCs. The chain carries TRBV27 and TRBJ2-1, with D perhaps given as TRBD1 or TRBD2 (5 bases each). CDR3 DNA: TGTGCCAGCACGGGGCCCCCCTACAATGAGCAGTTCTTC. Residues: CASTGPPYNEQFF.